The source of this TCR beta chain is a study of T cell repertoires in cytomegalovirus infection. For the study at large: Epitope selection comprised recently identified HLA-C-restricted CMV epitopes and well-studied HLA-B-restricted CMV epitopes. From public TCR beta signatures came an indication of both CMV infection and matching HLA type. Study-wide results and limits: The ex vivo response was dominated by HLA-C-restricted CMV-specific TCR beta clonotypes.

Trimming removed 3 bases at V and 4 bases at J, with 17 bases between. Germline CDR1 reads SGHDT; CDR2 reads YYEEEE. The CDR3 extends over 16 amino acids. The sample holds a few counts of this clonotype. Its antigen is undetermined. Via MiXCR, TCRdb re-called the reads, giving one row per CDR3 protein. The sample holds some 900,000 distinct CDR3 sequences, 30% to 35% seen once. This clonotype was sampled from a human donor in good health (CMV status not recorded). Some clones in this sample may be carry-over from other donors' samples. This sequence joins TRBV5-6 and TRBJ2-1, with D hard to call. Sequences were derived from cultured CD8+ T cells from PBMCs, sampled from culture after CMV antigen stimulation. CDR3 in amino acids: CASSSIWADTYNEQFF. The CDR3 DNA reads as TGTGCCAGCAGCTCTATATGGGCAGACACATACAATGAGCAGTTCTTC.